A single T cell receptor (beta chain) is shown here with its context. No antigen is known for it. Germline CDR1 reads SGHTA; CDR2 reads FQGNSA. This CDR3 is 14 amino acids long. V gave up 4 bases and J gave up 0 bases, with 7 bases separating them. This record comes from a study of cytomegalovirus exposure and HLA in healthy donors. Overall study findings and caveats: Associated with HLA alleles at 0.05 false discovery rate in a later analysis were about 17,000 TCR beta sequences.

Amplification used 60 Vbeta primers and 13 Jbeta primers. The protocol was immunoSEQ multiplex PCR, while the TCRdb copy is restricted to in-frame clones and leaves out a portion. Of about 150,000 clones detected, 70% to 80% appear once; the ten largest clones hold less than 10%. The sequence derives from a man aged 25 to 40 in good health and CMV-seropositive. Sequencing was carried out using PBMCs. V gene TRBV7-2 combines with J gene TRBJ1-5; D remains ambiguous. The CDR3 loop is CASSYTDSNQPQHF. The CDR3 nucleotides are TGTGCCAGCAGCTATACAGATAGCAATCAGCCCCAGCATTTT.